This T cell receptor (beta chain) derives from a study of T-cell memory formation after mild COVID-19 (dated by TCRdb to the early 2020s). For context, the study as a whole: TCR sequence clusters from the two donors were largely donor specific. In two donors, T-cell clones that expanded and contracted after mild COVID-19 were tracked by sequencing TCRalpha and TCRbeta repertoires over time. Two young, previously healthy adult volunteers, one female and one male, were included in the cohort.

This clonotype was picked up many times. What this receptor recognizes is not known. Qualities for individual bases were not recorded, and no much larger clone is one base off. CDR1 and CDR2 were assigned from the germline V gene (reference sequence) as DFQATT and SNEGSKA. Including cysteine and phenylalanine, the CDR3 has 14 amino acids. Only CDR3 DNA remains: 42 bases, in frame from the first base. Unmatched junction bases come to 7, with V trimmed by 6 bases and J by 1 base. Ficoll-Paque density gradient centrifugation was the method used to isolate PBMCs. Here is what the overall study found, with its caveats: Some responding clones were found in pre-infection memory, which suggests that pre-existing cross-reactive memory T cells took part in the SARS-CoV-2 response. Clones that contracted from day 15 to 85 showed balanced CD4/CD8 phenotypes, whereas a second wave of clones that expanded from day 15 to 37 leaned towards CD4+. Contracting CD4+ clones were found mainly in CM and EM memory subsets, while CD8+ clones were enriched in EMRA. SARS-CoV-2 specificity was not confirmed for the second-wave clones peaking on day 37. The study covered only a couple of mild cases, and larger cohorts including severe cases with pre-infection samples were considered necessary.

The sequencer was an Illumina NovaSeq 6000. TCRalpha and TCRbeta cDNA libraries were constructed by 5'RACE with constant-segment primers, with sample barcodes and unique molecular identifiers being introduced. Trizol reagent was used to extract RNA from every sample. The libraries were amplified in two PCR steps, and the second step added a second sample barcode and Illumina TruSeq adapters. Sequencing of the libraries was done on an Illumina NovaSeq, producing 2 x 150 bp paired-end reads. The paper's processing steps were these. With migec v1.2.7, reads were demultiplexed and then collapsed into UMI-guided consensus sequences. Using mixcr v2.1.11, UMI consensuses were aligned to TRA and TRB V and J templates and then assembled into clonotypes. Clonotypes were classified as expanded or contracted when called significant by both edgeR and NoisET, with noise models trained on biological replicates. For edgeR calls, a false discovery rate-adjusted p below 0.01 and a log2 fold-change threshold of 1 were applied. As an exploratory analysis of dynamics, max-normalized trajectories of the 1000 most abundant clonotypes were examined with PCA combined with hierarchical clustering. Each responding clone was given a CD4 or CD8 phenotype based on the CD4+ and CD8+ repertoires, which had been sequenced separately. The public reads were reanalyzed by TCRdb: fastp trimming at Q25, MiXCR alignment, in-frame beta chains only. Every distinct CDR3 protein forms one entry, paired with its most common genes and DNA. None of the V and J calls come from the authors' own analysis; TCRdb made them. The sample includes roughly 450,000 distinct CDR3 sequences, with around a sixth observed a single time. Around an eighth of the sample is taken by the ten largest.

The sequence links TRBV20-1 to TRBJ2-3, with 7 central nucleotides matching TRBD1. The sequenced sample consisted of PBMCs or a T cell subset sorted from them (not recorded which). The receptor comes from an adult woman who had mild COVID-19 (a few samples of this study predate the infection). The sample titles of this study are shuffled in the database, so cell type and time point are left out; the donor was told from shared clones. The CDR3 loop reads CSAWTGTGTDTQYF. The DNA sequence is given as TGCAGTGCCTGGACCGGGACAGGCACAGATACGCAGTATTTT.